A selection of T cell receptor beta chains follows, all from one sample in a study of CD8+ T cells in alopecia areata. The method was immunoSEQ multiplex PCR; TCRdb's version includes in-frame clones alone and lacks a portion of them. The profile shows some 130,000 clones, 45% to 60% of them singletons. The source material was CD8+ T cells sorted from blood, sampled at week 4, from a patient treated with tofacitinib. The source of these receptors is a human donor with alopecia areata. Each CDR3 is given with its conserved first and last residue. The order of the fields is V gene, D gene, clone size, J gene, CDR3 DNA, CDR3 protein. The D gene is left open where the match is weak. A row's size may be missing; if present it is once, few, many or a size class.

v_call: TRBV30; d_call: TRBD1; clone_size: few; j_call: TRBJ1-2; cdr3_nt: TGTGCCTGGAGTGAGGGACAGTCGGCTGGCTACACCTTC; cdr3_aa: CAWSEGQSAGYTF
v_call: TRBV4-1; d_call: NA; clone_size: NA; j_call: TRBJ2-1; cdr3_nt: TGCGCCAGCAGCCAAGATTGGGGACACTACAATGAGCAGTTCTTC; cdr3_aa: CASSQDWGHYNEQFF
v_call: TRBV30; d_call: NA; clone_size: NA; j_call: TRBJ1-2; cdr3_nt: TGTGCCTGGAGTGTAGGAACAAGCTATGGCTACACCTTC; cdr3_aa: CAWSVGTSYGYTF
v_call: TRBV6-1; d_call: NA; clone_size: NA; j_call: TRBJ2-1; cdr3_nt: TGTGCCAGCAGTGGGGGGACTAATGAGCAGTTCTTC; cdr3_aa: CASSGGTNEQFF
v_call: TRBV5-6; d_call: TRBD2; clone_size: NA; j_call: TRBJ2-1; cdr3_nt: TGTGCCAGCAGCTTGGCCGGGACTAGCGGGCCGGATGAGCAGTTCTTC; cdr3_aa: CASSLAGTSGPDEQFF
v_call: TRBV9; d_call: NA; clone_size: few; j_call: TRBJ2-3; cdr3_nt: TGTGCCAGCAGCAGGGTAGATACGCAGTATTTT; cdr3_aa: CASSRVDTQYF
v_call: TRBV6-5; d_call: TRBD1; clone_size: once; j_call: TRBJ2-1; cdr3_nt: TGTGCCACCACCGACAGGGGATCCTACAATGAGCAGTTCTTC; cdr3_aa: CATTDRGSYNEQFF
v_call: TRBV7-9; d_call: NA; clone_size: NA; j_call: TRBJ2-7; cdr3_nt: TGTGCCAGCAGCGTCCACAGCGAGCAGTACTTC; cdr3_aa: CASSVHSEQYF
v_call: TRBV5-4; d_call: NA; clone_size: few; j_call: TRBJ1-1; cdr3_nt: TGTGCCAGCAGCTTGGTAGAGGATACTGAAGCTTTCTTT; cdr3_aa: CASSLVEDTEAFF
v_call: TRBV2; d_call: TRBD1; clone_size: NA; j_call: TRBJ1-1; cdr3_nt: TGTGCCAGTAGCCGGGACAGCAACACTGAAGCTTTCTTT; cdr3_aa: CASSRDSNTEAFF
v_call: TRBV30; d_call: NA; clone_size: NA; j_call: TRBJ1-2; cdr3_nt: TGTGCCTGGAGCGACGTGACAGAAGTTAACTATGGCTACACCTTC; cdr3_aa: CAWSDVTEVNYGYTF
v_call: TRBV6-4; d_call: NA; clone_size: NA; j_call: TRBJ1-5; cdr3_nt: TGTGCCAGCAGTGTCGACAGACCATTTAGCAATCAGCCCCAGCATTTT; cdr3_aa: CASSVDRPFSNQPQHF
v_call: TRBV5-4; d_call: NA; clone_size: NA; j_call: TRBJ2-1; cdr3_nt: TGTGCCAGCAGCACCGCCCGGGTGTTGGCCTACAATGAGCAGTTCTTC; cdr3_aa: CASSTARVLAYNEQFF
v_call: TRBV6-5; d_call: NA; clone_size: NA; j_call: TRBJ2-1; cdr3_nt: TGTGCCAGCAGTTACAAGGTCCCCTCGGGTGAGCAGTTCTTC; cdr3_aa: CASSYKVPSGEQFF
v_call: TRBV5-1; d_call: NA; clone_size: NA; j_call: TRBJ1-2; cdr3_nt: TGCGCCAGCAGCTCCCTGAACGTCGCTAACTATGGCTACACCTTC; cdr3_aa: CASSSLNVANYGYTF
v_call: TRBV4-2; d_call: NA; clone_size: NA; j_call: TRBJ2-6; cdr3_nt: TGTGCCAGCAGCCGAGGCACTCGGGAGTCTGGGGCCAACGTCCTGACTTTC; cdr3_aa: CASSRGTRESGANVLTF
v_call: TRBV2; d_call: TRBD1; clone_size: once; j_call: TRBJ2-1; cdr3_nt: TGTGCTAGCGGACAGGGGGGCCTCTCTGTCCATGAGCAGTTCTTC; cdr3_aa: CASGQGGLSVHEQFF
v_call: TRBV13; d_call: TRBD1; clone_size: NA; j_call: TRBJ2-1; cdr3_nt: TGTGCCAGCAGCCCCCGACCACAGGGGTTTGAGCAGTTCTTC; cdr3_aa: CASSPRPQGFEQFF
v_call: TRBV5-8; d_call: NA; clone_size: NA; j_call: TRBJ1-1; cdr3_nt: TGTGCCAGCAGCTTGTGGCGGGGCGAGGCTTTCTTT; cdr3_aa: CASSLWRGEAFF
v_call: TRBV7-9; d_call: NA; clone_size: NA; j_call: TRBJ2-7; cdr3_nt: TGTGCCAGCAGCGGGACCTCCTACGAGCAGTACTTC; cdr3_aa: CASSGTSYEQYF
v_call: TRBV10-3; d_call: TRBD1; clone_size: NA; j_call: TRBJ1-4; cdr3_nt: TGTGCCATCAGCCAGGACAGGGGACAAGGGGAAAAACTGTTTTTT; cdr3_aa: CAISQDRGQGEKLFF
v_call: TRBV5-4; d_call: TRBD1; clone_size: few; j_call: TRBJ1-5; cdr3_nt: TGTGCCAGCAGCACAGGGGGCAATCAGCCCCAGCATTTT; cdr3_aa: CASSTGGNQPQHF
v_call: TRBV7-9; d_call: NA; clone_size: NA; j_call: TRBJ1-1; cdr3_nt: TGTGCCAGCATCCTGGACTTGGGGACTGAAGCTTTCTTT; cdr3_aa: CASILDLGTEAFF
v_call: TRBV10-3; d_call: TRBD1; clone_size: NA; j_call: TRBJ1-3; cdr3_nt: TGTGCCATCAACACAGGGGGTGGAAACACCATATATTTT; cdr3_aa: CAINTGGGNTIYF
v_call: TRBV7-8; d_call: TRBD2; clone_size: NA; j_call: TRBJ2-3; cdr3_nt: TGTGCCAGCCACCCCGAACTAGCGGGGGAGCCCACAGATACGCAGTATTTT; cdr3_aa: CASHPELAGEPTDTQYF
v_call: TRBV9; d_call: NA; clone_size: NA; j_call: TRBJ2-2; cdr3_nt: TGTGCCAGCAGCGTATGGGGTGACACCGGGGAGCTGTTTTTT; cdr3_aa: CASSVWGDTGELFF
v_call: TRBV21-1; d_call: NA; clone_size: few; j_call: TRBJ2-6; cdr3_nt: TGTGCCAGCAGCGCACATCTAGGGACTGGGGCCAACGTCCTGACTTTC; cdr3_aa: CASSAHLGTGANVLTF
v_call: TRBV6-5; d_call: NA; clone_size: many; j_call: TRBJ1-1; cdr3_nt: TGTGCCAGCAGCCCTCTCGAGGGGCAGAACACTGAAGCTTTCTTT; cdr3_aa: CASSPLEGQNTEAFF
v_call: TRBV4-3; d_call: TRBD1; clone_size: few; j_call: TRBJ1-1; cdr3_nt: TGCGCCAGCAGCCAAGGTGCCACAGGGGTCAACACTGAAGCTTTCTTT; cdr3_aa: CASSQGATGVNTEAFF
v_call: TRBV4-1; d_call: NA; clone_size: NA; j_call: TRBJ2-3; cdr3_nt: TGCGCCAGCAGCCAAGATGTAGATACGCAGTATTTT; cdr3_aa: CASSQDVDTQYF